The TCR beta chain under discussion was sequenced for a study of cytomegalovirus exposure and HLA in healthy donors. Regarding the study as a whole: Later analysis showed most CMV-associated TCR beta chains appearing HLA-restricted.

In regard to this clone: The antigen is not known.

The CDR3 extends over 15 amino acids. Trimming at V came to 3 bases and at J to 4 bases, leaving 5 bases not matched to a gene. CDR1 and CDR2 from the germline V gene are MRHNA and SNTAGT. It was with 60 Vbeta and 13 Jbeta primers that the PCR ran. The protocol was immunoSEQ multiplex PCR, while the TCRdb copy is restricted to in-frame clones and leaves out a portion. The sample holds approximately 140,000 clones, 80% to 85% seen once. This receptor was taken from a man between 18 and 29 years old in good health and CMV-seronegative. Input material: PBMCs. The chain combines TRBV6-4 with TRBJ2-3; 9 bases line up with TRBD2. The CDR3 reads CASSESSGGPDTQYF. CDR3 DNA sequence: TGTGCCAGCAGTGAGAGCAGCGGGGGGCCAGATACGCAGTATTTT.